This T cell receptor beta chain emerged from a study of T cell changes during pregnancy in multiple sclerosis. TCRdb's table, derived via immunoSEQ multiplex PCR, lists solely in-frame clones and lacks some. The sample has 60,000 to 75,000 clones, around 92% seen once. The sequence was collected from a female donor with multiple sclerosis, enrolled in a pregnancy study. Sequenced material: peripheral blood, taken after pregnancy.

The CDR3 nucleotides read TGTGCTAAGGGAACTAGCGGGAGCCGGGAGCTGTTTTTT. It encodes CAKGTSGSRELFF. V gene TRBV30 combines with J gene TRBJ2-2, with 11 nucleotides matching TRBD2. CDR3 size: 13 residues. The germline CDR1 and CDR2 sequences are GTSNPN and SVGIG (reference sequence).